This T cell receptor (beta chain) comes out of a study of sequential checkpoint blockade in melanoma. Described treatment: randomized to nivolumab then ipilimumab (arm A) or the reverse (arm B). Repertoires were generated with immunoSEQ multiplex PCR, while TCRdb's copy carries only in-frame clones and drops some. The profile shows more than 9,000 clones, less than 80% of them singletons. Germline loops: CDR1 SNHLY, CDR2 FYNNEI. V trimming: 7 bases; J trimming: 2 bases; junction bases outside the gene matches: 11. The CDR3 consists of 16 residues. The receptor comes from a human donor with melanoma. This chain links TRBV2 with TRBJ2-5; TRBD2 matches 9 bases. The sample here was CD8+ T cells sorted from blood (inferred from file names), taken from a patient given nivolumab and ipilimumab in sequence. The CDR3 nucleotides are TGTGCCAGCATGGAAGGCCGACTAGCGGATCAAGAGACCCAGTACTTC. Its translation: CASMEGRLADQETQYF.